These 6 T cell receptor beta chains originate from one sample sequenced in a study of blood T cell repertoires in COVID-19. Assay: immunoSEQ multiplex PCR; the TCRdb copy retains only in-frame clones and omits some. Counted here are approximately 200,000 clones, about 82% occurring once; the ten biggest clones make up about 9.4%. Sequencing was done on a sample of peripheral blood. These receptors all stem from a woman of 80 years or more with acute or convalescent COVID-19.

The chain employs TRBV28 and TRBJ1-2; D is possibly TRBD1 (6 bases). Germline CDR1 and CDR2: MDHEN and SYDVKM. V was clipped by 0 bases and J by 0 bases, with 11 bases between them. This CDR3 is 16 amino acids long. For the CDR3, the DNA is TGTGCCAGCAGTTTATGGGGGGACATTGCTAACTATGGCTACACCTTC. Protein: CASSLWGDIANYGYTF.

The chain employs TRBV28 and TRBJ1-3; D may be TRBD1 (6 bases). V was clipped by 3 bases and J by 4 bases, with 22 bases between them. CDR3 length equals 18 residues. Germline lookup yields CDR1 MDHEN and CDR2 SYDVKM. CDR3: CASSFPLTIGGSGNTIYF. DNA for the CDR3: TGTGCCAGCAGTTTTCCCCTCACAATAGGGGGTTCCGGAAACACCATATATTTT.

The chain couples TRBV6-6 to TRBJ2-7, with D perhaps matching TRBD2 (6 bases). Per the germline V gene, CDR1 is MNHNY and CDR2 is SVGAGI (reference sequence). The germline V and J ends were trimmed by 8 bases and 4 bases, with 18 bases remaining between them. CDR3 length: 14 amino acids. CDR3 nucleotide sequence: TGTGCCAGCGGAAACCGGGACTCTAGTTACGAGCAGTACTTC. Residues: CASGNRDSSYEQYF.

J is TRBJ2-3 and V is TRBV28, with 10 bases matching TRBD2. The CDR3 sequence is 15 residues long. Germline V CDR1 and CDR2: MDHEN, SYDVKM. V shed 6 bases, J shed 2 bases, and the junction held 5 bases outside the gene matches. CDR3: CASSETSGFTDTQYF. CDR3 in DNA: TGTGCCAGCAGCGAGACTAGCGGGTTCACAGATACGCAGTATTTT.

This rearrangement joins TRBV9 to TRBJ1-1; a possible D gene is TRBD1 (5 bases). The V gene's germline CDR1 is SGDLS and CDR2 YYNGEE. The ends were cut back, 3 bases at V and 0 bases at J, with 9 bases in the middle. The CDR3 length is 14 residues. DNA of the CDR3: TGTGCCAGCAGCGGGGGCATTGTGAACACTGAAGCTTTCTTT. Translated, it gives CASSGGIVNTEAFF.

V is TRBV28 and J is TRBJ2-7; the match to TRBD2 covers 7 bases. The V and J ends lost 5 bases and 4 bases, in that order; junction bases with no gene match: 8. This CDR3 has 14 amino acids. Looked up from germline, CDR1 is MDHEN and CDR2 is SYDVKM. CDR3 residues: CASSQGGSTYEQYF. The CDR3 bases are TGTGCCAGCAGTCAGGGCGGGAGTACTTACGAGCAGTACTTC.